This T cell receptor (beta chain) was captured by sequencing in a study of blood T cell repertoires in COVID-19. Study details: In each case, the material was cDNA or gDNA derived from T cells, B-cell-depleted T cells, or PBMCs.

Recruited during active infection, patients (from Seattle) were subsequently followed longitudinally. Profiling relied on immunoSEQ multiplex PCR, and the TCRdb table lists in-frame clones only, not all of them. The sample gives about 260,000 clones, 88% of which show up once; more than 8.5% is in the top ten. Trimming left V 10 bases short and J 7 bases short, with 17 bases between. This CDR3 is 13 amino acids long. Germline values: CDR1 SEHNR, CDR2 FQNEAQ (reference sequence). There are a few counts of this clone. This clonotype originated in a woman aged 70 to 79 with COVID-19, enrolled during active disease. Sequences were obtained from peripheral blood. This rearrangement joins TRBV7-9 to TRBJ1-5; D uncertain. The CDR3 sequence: CATTINERQPQHF. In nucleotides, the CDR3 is TGTGCCACCACAATCAATGAACGGCAGCCCCAGCATTTT.